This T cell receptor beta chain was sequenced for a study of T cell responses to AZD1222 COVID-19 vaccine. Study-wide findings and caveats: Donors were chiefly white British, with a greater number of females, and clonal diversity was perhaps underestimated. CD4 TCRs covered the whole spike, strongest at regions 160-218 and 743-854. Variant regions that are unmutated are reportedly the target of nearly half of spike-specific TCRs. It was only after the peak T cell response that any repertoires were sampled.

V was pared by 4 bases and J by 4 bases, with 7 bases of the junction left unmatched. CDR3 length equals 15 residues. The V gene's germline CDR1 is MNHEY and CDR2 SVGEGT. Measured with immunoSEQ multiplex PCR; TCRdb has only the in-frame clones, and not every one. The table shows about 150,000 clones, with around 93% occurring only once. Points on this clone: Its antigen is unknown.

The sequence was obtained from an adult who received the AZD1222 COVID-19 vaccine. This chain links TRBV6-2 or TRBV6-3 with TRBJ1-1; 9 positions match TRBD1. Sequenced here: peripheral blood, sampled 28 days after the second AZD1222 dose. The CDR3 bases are TGTGCCAGCAGTTCATCCGGGACAGGGCCCACTGAAGCTTTCTTT. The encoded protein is CASSSSGTGPTEAFF.